Here is one T cell receptor (beta chain) with its context. Its specific antigen is unknown. The sample holds no much larger clone one base away, and base qualities are not on file. Systemically healthy Caucasian individuals from Russia, some 40 in total and aged roughly 6 to 100 years, were included as donors. Roughly 9 milliliters of peripheral blood were drawn from each donor into EDTA-treated Vacutainer tubes. Ficoll-Paque density-gradient centrifugation was used to isolate PBMCs, with at least 6 million obtained per sample. Trizol reagent was used to extract total RNA from the PBMCs, yielding at least 5 micrograms per sample. Naive CD45RAhigh/CD27high T cell percentages were measured by flow cytometry on a PBMC aliquot from every donor. CDR1 and CDR2 were assigned from the germline V gene as SGDLS and YYNGEE. V lost 3 bases and J lost 4 bases; the stretch between them is 16 bases long. The CDR3 starts with the cysteine, ends with the phenylalanine, and has 15 residues. Of all the DNA, just the CDR3 is kept, 45 bases in frame from base 1.

Library prep was done by 5' RACE. TCRdb records Illumina HiSeq 2500 as the sequencer. The second PCR ran for roughly 7 to 11 cycles and used a J-beta primer mix along with a sample-barcoded 5' primer. Each TCR beta cDNA molecule received a unique molecular identifier from a template-switch 5' adaptor carrying 12 random nucleotides. Each sample yielded at least 2.5 million CDR3-containing paired-end reads. First-strand cDNA synthesis was performed from all RNA using the Mint cDNA synthesis kit, with priming by a TRBC-specific oligonucleotide. All cDNA was treated with uracil-DNA glycosylase and then went through a first 18-cycle PCR with the universal primers M1SS and BC2_uni_R. Per the authors' processing: For normalization, 1 million high-quality reads were randomly selected from each sample, with every read carrying a distinct molecular identifier. Instead of being binned into consensus sequences, reads with shared molecular identifiers were discarded. MiTCR, set to a Q25 quality threshold and the strictest error-elimination algorithm, was used for CDR3 identification, clonotype clustering and error correction. A nonparametric unseen species model using Euler transformation provided a lower-bound estimate of total TCR beta diversity. The public reads were reanalyzed by TCRdb: fastp trimming at Q25, MiXCR alignment, in-frame beta chains only. Each CDR3 protein gets just one entry, which takes the most common genes and DNA from the rows behind it. The V and J calls and clone size come from TCRdb's table, not from the authors' own analysis. In this sample the table shows around 1,000,000 distinct CDR3 sequences, 20% to 25% of which occur a single time. The ten biggest clones cover about 0.69% of the sample.

This sample is part of a study of blood T cells in healthy people across ages (dated by TCRdb to 2015 to 2017). Broadly, across the study: In model experiments, roughly one uniquely barcoded TCR beta cDNA molecule per two T cells was captured by template switching. To track age-related changes in TCR beta repertoire diversity, the study relied on deep sequencing normalized with unique cDNA molecular identifiers. Two additional independent replicas of 1 million unique cDNA reads from the same blood draw were analyzed for two donors (one aged 18 to 29 and one aged 80 or older). Donors were grouped into four age groups: young (average roughly 17 years), middle-aged (about 40), aged (62) and long-lived (just over 80). What the authors observed across the whole study: A strong correlation was found between observed TCR beta diversity and the percentage of naive T cells measured by flow cytometry. Because donor CMV infection status was unknown, age-related changes in expanded clonotypes were potentially confounded. Compared with the aged group, the long-lived group had more naive CD4+ T cells, fewer expanded clones and increased TCR diversity, a pattern suggesting age selection. Observed TCR beta diversity per million T cells fell roughly linearly with age, and a significant reduction was already apparent by age around 40. Since profiling was done on bulk unsorted PBMCs, naive and antigen-experienced compartments could not be conclusively compared. Total diversity estimates from one million sequenced T cells were considered lower bounds and underestimates.

These same records also appear under a second study, on T cells of mothers and their children. As that second paper reports: Donors were nine systemically healthy Caucasian individuals: three mothers and their six children. cDNA synthesis used all of the extracted RNA, with 1.5 ug of RNA in each 15 ul reaction. In the second PCR, sample barcodes and 2-4 random nucleotides were introduced via the M1S primer. Each mother yielded over 9 million TCR beta CDR3 reads and each child 2.5 million to 3 million reads. Thymic selection shapes the output of TCR recombination in a similar way in related and unrelated pairs, and inherited differences have a minor effect. Normalized repertoire overlap was always found to be slightly, but never significantly, higher in related mother-child pairs than in unrelated mother-child pairs. With a sensitivity of about 100 clones per million clonotypes, no persistent microchimeric T cell clones were detected. In the study, deep NGS was used to compare the TCR beta repertoires of mothers and children, and features distinguishing related mother-child pairs from unrelated individuals were sought. The mean age was roughly 36 +/- 4 years for the mothers and around 10 +/- 4 years for the children. After adapters were ligated using NEBNext reagents, the libraries underwent 100+100 nt paired-end sequencing on an Illumina HiSeq 2000. To prevent cross-contamination, the mother and child libraries were prepared a month apart and were sequenced in separate runs. For each donor, somewhere between roughly 450,000 and 2,200,000 distinct TCR beta clonotypes were identified. Naive TCR beta clonotypes were estimated from low-frequency clonotypes matched to each donor's FACS-determined naive share, without sorting.

The rearrangement joined TRBV9 to TRBJ2-5; the D segment may tentatively be TRBD1 or TRBD2, each giving 5 matched bases. This TCR came from a girl aged 2-10 years in good health. Material for sequencing was blood. In nucleotide form, the sequence is TGTGCCAGCAGCGCGGGACCACTGATGGGAGAGACCCAGTACTTC. It specifies CASSAGPLMGETQYF.